These T cell receptor beta chains were read from a single sample in a study of OX40 agonist ivuxolimab in advanced cancers. This table comes from immunoSEQ multiplex PCR, and its TCRdb copy is limited to in-frame clones, with some not included. The data hold roughly 73,000 clones, with 88% observed a single time. This specimen consisted of CD4+ or CD8+ T cells sorted from blood, obtained in a trial of the OX40 agonist ivuxolimab. Source of these receptors: an adult with an advanced solid tumor such as melanoma, head and neck, liver or kidney cancer. The CDR3 runs from the conserved cysteine through the conserved F or W. The D gene is left open where the match is weak. Size is stated for part of the rows, as once, few or many counts, or as a class when the clone is expanded.

CDR3: CASSAGTRDQPQHF
DNA: TGTGCCAGCAGCGCCGGGACACGGGATCAGCCCCAGCATTTT
length: 14
size: .
J: TRBJ1-5
V: TRBV11-2
D: .

CDR3: CASSPTGWSYEQYF
DNA: TGTGCCAGCAGCCCGACAGGGTGGTCCTACGAGCAGTACTTC
length: 14
size: .
J: TRBJ2-7
V: TRBV7-3
D: TRBD1

CDR3: CASSLGYSNTEAFF
DNA: TGTGCCAGCAGCTTAGGGTATTCGAACACTGAAGCTTTCTTT
length: 14
size: once
J: TRBJ1-1
V: TRBV2
D: .

CDR3: CASSLVGRLDEQFF
DNA: TGCGCCAGCAGCTTAGTAGGTCGGCTGGATGAGCAGTTCTTC
length: 14
size: .
J: TRBJ2-1
V: TRBV5-1
D: .

CDR3: CASRPRADTQYF
DNA: TGCGCCAGCAGGCCCAGAGCAGATACGCAGTATTTT
length: 12
size: .
J: TRBJ2-3
V: TRBV10-2
D: .

CDR3: CASSAEFGELFF
DNA: TGTGCCAGCAGCGCTGAGTTCGGGGAGCTGTTTTTT
length: 12
size: .
J: TRBJ2-2
V: TRBV11-3
D: .

CDR3: CASSFGGVNYEQYF
DNA: TGTGCCAGCAGTTTTGGGGGGGTCAATTACGAGCAGTACTTC
length: 14
size: .
J: TRBJ2-7
V: TRBV7-8
D: TRBD2

CDR3: CASSATSGSSYNEQFF
DNA: TGTGCCAGCAGCGCCACTAGCGGGAGTTCCTACAATGAGCAGTTCTTC
length: 16
size: .
J: TRBJ2-1
V: TRBV9
D: TRBD2

CDR3: CASSMDGIFPLHF
DNA: TGTGCCAGTAGTATGGACGGGATTTTTCCCCTCCACTTT
length: 13
size: .
J: TRBJ1-6
V: TRBV19
D: .

CDR3: CASSVAGTSGGPGTDTQYF
DNA: TGTGCCAGCAGCGTAGCTGGGACTAGCGGGGGCCCGGGCACAGATACGCAGTATTTT
length: 19
size: .
J: TRBJ2-3
V: TRBV9
D: TRBD2

CDR3: CASSSLTDEKLFF
DNA: TGTGCCAGCAGCTCCCTTACGGATGAAAAACTGTTTTTT
length: 13
size: .
J: TRBJ1-4
V: TRBV7-9
D: .

CDR3: CASSLEGTDTQYF
DNA: TGCGCCAGCAGCTTGGAGGGCACAGATACGCAGTATTTT
length: 13
size: .
J: TRBJ2-3
V: TRBV5-1
D: .

CDR3: CASNSGAGEQYF
DNA: TGTGCCAGTAATTCGGGGGCGGGCGAGCAGTACTTC
length: 12
size: .
J: TRBJ2-7
V: TRBV19
D: .

CDR3: CASSLDLGQGLSYTF
DNA: TGTGCCAGCAGCTTAGATCTCGGGCAGGGGTTAAGCTACACCTTC
length: 15
size: .
J: TRBJ1-2
V: TRBV11-2
D: .

CDR3: CAWAGGVSSYEQYF
DNA: TGTGCCTGGGCCGGGGGGGTTAGCTCCTACGAGCAGTACTTC
length: 14
size: .
J: TRBJ2-7
V: TRBV30
D: TRBD2

CDR3: CASSIGGLGRTEAFF
DNA: TGTGCCAGTAGTATCGGGGGCCTGGGAAGGACTGAAGCTTTCTTT
length: 15
size: .
J: TRBJ1-1
V: TRBV19
D: .

CDR3: CASSPQTGDAEQYF
DNA: TGTGCCAGCAGTCCACAGACGGGAGACGCCGAGCAGTACTTC
length: 14
size: .
J: TRBJ2-7
V: TRBV2
D: .

CDR3: CACTARFGGGGGDSNQPQHF
DNA: TGTGCCTGCACAGCACGATTCGGAGGGGGCGGAGGCGATAGCAATCAGCCCCAGCATTTT
length: 20
size: .
J: TRBJ1-5
V: TRBV6-7
D: TRBD1

CDR3: CASSFHREDTQYF
DNA: TGCGCCAGCAGCTTCCACAGGGAAGATACGCAGTATTTT
length: 13
size: .
J: TRBJ2-3
V: TRBV5-1
D: .

CDR3: CATKREGHPPFF
DNA: TGTGCCACTAAAAGGGAGGGCCATCCCCCGTTCTTC
length: 12
size: .
J: TRBJ2-1
V: TRBV10-3
D: TRBD2

CDR3: CASSYGLAADYEQYF
DNA: TGTGCCAGCAGTTACGGACTAGCGGCTGACTACGAGCAGTACTTC
length: 15
size: once
J: TRBJ2-7
V: TRBV6-5
D: TRBD2

CDR3: CASTPGYTIYF
DNA: TGTGCCAGTACCCCGGGGTACACCATATATTTT
length: 11
size: .
J: TRBJ1-3
V: TRBV7-9
D: .

CDR3: CASSRAGGSRSSYNEQFF
DNA: TGTGCCAGTAGTCGAGCGGGAGGCTCTCGGAGCTCCTACAATGAGCAGTTCTTC
length: 18
size: .
J: TRBJ2-1
V: TRBV19
D: TRBD2

CDR3: CASSVQLAGGLGDTQYF
DNA: TGTGCCAGCAGCGTTCAACTAGCGGGGGGGCTTGGAGATACGCAGTATTTT
length: 17
size: .
J: TRBJ2-3
V: TRBV7-2
D: TRBD2

CDR3: CASSRTRNEKLFF
DNA: TGTGCCAGCAGTAGGACAAGGAATGAAAAACTGTTTTTT
length: 13
size: once
J: TRBJ1-4
V: TRBV6-5
D: .

CDR3: CASSLERSPLHF
DNA: TGTGCCAGCAGTTTAGAGAGGTCACCCCTCCACTTT
length: 12
size: .
J: TRBJ1-6
V: TRBV28
D: .

CDR3: CASSLGQGDTEAFF
DNA: TGTGCCAGCAGCTTGGGACAGGGGGACACTGAAGCTTTCTTT
length: 14
size: .
J: TRBJ1-1
V: TRBV7-9
D: TRBD1

CDR3: CASSFTGGTEAFF
DNA: TGTGCCAGCAGCTTTACAGGGGGCACTGAAGCTTTCTTT
length: 13
size: .
J: TRBJ1-1
V: TRBV7-2
D: TRBD1

CDR3: CASSLGLAGAYEQYF
DNA: TGTGCCAGCAGCTTAGGACTAGCTGGGGCCTACGAGCAGTACTTC
length: 15
size: .
J: TRBJ2-7
V: TRBV7-9
D: TRBD2

CDR3: CASSPPGQETQYF
DNA: TGTGCCAGCAGCCCCCCCGGCCAAGAGACCCAGTACTTC
length: 13
size: .
J: TRBJ2-5
V: TRBV6-5
D: .

CDR3: CASSPGGKDYGYTF
DNA: TGTGCCAGCAGCCCGGGGGGGAAGGACTATGGCTACACCTTC
length: 14
size: .
J: TRBJ1-2
V: TRBV28
D: .

CDR3: CASGTSGTSEQYF
DNA: TGTGCCAGTGGGACTAGCGGCACAAGCGAGCAGTACTTC
length: 13
size: .
J: TRBJ2-7
V: TRBV6-5
D: TRBD2

CDR3: CASSDPGGDTQYF
DNA: TGCGCCAGCAGTGACCCCGGGGGGGATACGCAGTATTTT
length: 13
size: .
J: TRBJ2-3
V: TRBV10-1
D: TRBD2

CDR3: CASSLGGGGRQETQYF
DNA: TGCGCCAGCAGCTTAGGGGGAGGGGGTCGCCAAGAGACCCAGTACTTC
length: 16
size: .
J: TRBJ2-5
V: TRBV5-1
D: .

CDR3: CASSPAAGQETQYF
DNA: TGTGCCAGCAGCCCCGCGGCAGGCCAAGAGACCCAGTACTTC
length: 14
size: .
J: TRBJ2-5
V: TRBV7-9
D: .

CDR3: CASTVRGNQPQHF
DNA: TGTGCCAGCACCGTAAGAGGCAATCAGCCCCAGCATTTT
length: 13
size: .
J: TRBJ1-5
V: TRBV6-1
D: .

CDR3: CASSRTGKPNQPQHF
DNA: TGTGCCAGCAGCCGAACAGGGAAACCTAATCAGCCCCAGCATTTT
length: 15
size: .
J: TRBJ1-5
V: TRBV7-8
D: .

CDR3: CASSIVPTFSSYEQYF
DNA: TGTGCCAGTAGTATAGTGCCGACATTTAGCTCCTACGAGCAGTACTTC
length: 16
size: .
J: TRBJ2-7
V: TRBV19
D: .

CDR3: CASVSGSVGTGELFF
DNA: TGTGCCAGCGTGAGCGGGAGCGTTGGCACCGGGGAGCTGTTTTTT
length: 15
size: .
J: TRBJ2-2
V: TRBV28
D: TRBD2

CDR3: CASSVGVGEQFF
DNA: TGTGCCAGCAGCGTAGGGGTCGGTGAGCAGTTCTTC
length: 12
size: .
J: TRBJ2-1
V: TRBV9
D: .

CDR3: CASSHGLAGRAYNEQFF
DNA: TGTGCCAGCAGTCATGGTTTAGCGGGAAGGGCCTACAATGAGCAGTTCTTC
length: 17
size: .
J: TRBJ2-1
V: TRBV2
D: TRBD2

CDR3: CAISSLAGGPNEQYF
DNA: TGTGCCATCAGTTCCCTAGCGGGAGGGCCCAACGAGCAGTACTTC
length: 15
size: .
J: TRBJ2-7
V: TRBV10-3
D: TRBD2

CDR3: CASSPDRVNTGELFF
DNA: TGTGCCAGCTCACCCGACAGGGTGAACACCGGGGAGCTGTTTTTT
length: 15
size: .
J: TRBJ2-2
V: TRBV18
D: TRBD1

CDR3: CASSPSRGANTGELFF
DNA: TGTGCCAGCAGCCCTTCTCGGGGGGCGAACACCGGGGAGCTGTTTTTT
length: 16
size: .
J: TRBJ2-2
V: TRBV11-3
D: TRBD2

CDR3: CASALGDSTNYGYTF
DNA: TGTGCTAGTGCCTTGGGGGACTCCACTAACTATGGCTACACCTTC
length: 15
size: .
J: TRBJ1-2
V: TRBV12-5
D: .

CDR3: CASTVGAGANTIYF
DNA: TGTGCCAGCACCGTAGGAGCAGGGGCAAACACCATATATTTT
length: 14
size: once
J: TRBJ1-3
V: TRBV9
D: .